This T cell receptor (beta chain) came from a study of identical twins listed by TCRdb under 2016. Regarding the study in general: The study deep-sequenced TCR alpha and beta repertoires from monozygotic twins, unrelated adults of various ages and cord blood to test whether fetal clonotypes persist. Replicate twin experiments were performed at different times using different library preparation protocols to rule out contamination.

This clonotype was observed a handful of times. Its antigen is currently not known. It has no much larger one-base neighbor in the sample; base qualities were not kept. Every donor in the study was a healthy Caucasian. Three pairs of female monozygotic twins, all aged about 18 to 29 years, were included in the twin cohort. Peripheral blood mononuclear cells were used as the source from which RNA for TCR libraries was isolated. Sequences SEHNR (CDR1) and FQNEAQ (CDR2) are obtained from the germline V gene (reference sequence). Trimming costs V 4 bases and J 8 bases, and their ends lie 17 bases apart. The CDR3 holds 15 amino acids from the cysteine to the phenylalanine. Solely the CDR3 DNA is kept, with 45 bases framed from the first base. Library generation was performed with 5' RACE. The sequencer listed for this sample is Illumina HiSeq 2000. A universal primer binding site was added through template switching, and the final cDNA carried a unique molecular identifier so that TCR cDNA molecules could be counted accurately. Specific primers in the conserved constant-segment region were used to synthesize first-strand cDNA for TCR alpha and beta chains. To control for contamination, every cDNA library carried two barcodes: a SMART-Mk sample barcode plus Illumina barcodes. TruSeq adapter sequences and Illumina sample barcodes were added in two successive PCR steps. TCR alpha and beta cDNA libraries were sequenced on the Illumina HiSeq platform with custom primers. Processing in the source paper ran as follows. MiGEC was used to process raw reads and extract unique molecular identifiers, and MiXCR was used to find CDR3 positions. Recombination models were inferred per individual with the repgenHMM and IGoR tools using an EM algorithm. The analysis of shared clonotypes was done with the tcR package in R, with sharing normalized by the product of cloneset sizes. To study raw recombination free of thymic and clonal selection effects, out-of-frame nonproductive sequences were analyzed. TCRdb's own reprocessing of the public reads used fastp at Q25 and MiXCR and kept productive beta chains. Duplicate CDR3 protein sequences are folded into a single record with the most common DNA and genes. V and J calls and clone size were set by TCRdb, not the authors. This sample holds about 900,000 distinct CDR3 sequences; around 12% were observed only once. The biggest ten clones account for around 1.6% of the sample.

Study-wide conclusions, independent of this receptor: Conclusions relied on cross-sectional statistical analysis, since the same donors could not be followed over many years. Zero-insertion analyses could be partly confounded by invariant T cells such as MAIT and iNKT, though diverse VJ usage argued against such confounding for most clonotypes. In monozygotic twins, out-of-frame TCR alpha sharing was systematically underestimated by recombination models, although the models agreed with sharing between unrelated individuals. Fewer insertions were carried by abundant cord blood beta clonotypes, a similar but weaker trend appeared in young adult naive repertoires, and no such trend appeared in memory repertoires. The excess sharing between twins in beta out-of-frame sequences was weaker because fewer shared sequences reduced the signal-to-noise ratio. Compared with coincidental sharing between unrelated individuals, out-of-frame TCR alpha sequences shared between twins showed an excess of sequences with low generation probability.

The data also belong to a second study, concerning yellow fever vaccine responses in identical twins. The second source states: According to the authors, the vaccine-induced T cell response in identical twins seemed to be partly convergent and partly specific to each individual. The study precisely tracked vaccine-responding T cell clones in identical twins.

Sequenced material: PBMCs. Recombination linked TRBV7-9 to TRBJ1-4; the best D guess is TRBD1, with 5 bases matching. The TCR originated in a woman younger than 30 in good health. The nucleotide sequence reads TGTGCCAGCAGCTACCAGGGATCTGAGGGCGAAAAACTGTTTTTT. This codes for CASSYQGSEGEKLFF.